The 15 T cell receptor beta chains in this list originate from one sample, sequenced in a study of long-term antiretroviral therapy in people with HIV. Sequencing used immunoSEQ v3.0 at survey level. The table came from immunoSEQ multiplex PCR; TCRdb's copy has only in-frame clones and leaves some out. This sample has 35,000 to 45,000 clones, with approximately 85% found just once. The sample was unsorted PBMCs, taken 0.3 years after starting antiretroviral therapy. The receptors were sampled from a man between 18 and 35 years old with HIV.

V usage is TRBV10-3 and J usage is TRBJ2-7, with 14 bases that match TRBD2. CDR1 and CDR2 (germline): ENHRY, SYGVKD. The trim removed 8 bases at V and 6 bases at J, leaving 0 bases unmatched. The CDR3 is made up of 12 amino acids. The CDR3 reads CAIGTSGGEQYF. The CDR3 DNA is TGTGCCATCGGGACTAGCGGGGGCGAGCAGTACTTC.

The gene calls are TRBV11-1 and TRBJ2-7; the D gene is possibly TRBD2 (5 bases). V dropped 3 bases and J dropped 2 bases, with 14 bases sitting between them. This CDR3 is built from 15 residues. Germline V gives CDR1 SGHAT, CDR2 FQDESV (reference sequence). As DNA, the CDR3 is TGTGCCAGCAGCTTTTTCCCGGACGGGGCCTACGAGCAGTACTTC. It encodes CASSFFPDGAYEQYF. Full variable domain (remainder filled in from reference TRBV11-1 and TRBJ2-7): EAEVAQSPRYKITEKSQAVAFWCDPISGHATLYWYRQILGQGPELLVQFQDESVVDDSQLPKDRFSAERLKGVDSTLKIQPAELGDSAMYLCASSFFPDGAYEQYFGPGTRLTVT.

The chain carries TRBV19 and TRBJ1-5; D might be TRBD1 (6 bases). The CDR3 is made up of 15 amino acids. Per germline, CDR1 LNHDA and CDR2 SQIVND (reference sequence). V was trimmed by 10 bases and J by 0 bases, leaving 16 bases between them. CDR3 coding DNA: TGTGCCAATCGACCAGGGGACGCTAGCAATCAGCCCCAGCATTTT. It encodes CANRPGDASNQPQHF.

The chain is built from TRBV7-9 and TRBJ1-1; 7 bases agree with TRBD1. The germline V gene encodes CDR1 SEHNR and CDR2 FQNEAQ (reference sequence). The V gene end was trimmed by 4 bases and the J gene end by 1 base; junction bases not matched to a gene: 6. CDR3 length equals 15 residues. The CDR3 DNA reads TGTGCCAGCAGCTCGTTATACAGGGGGAACACTGAAGCTTTCTTT. Translation gives CASSSLYRGNTEAFF.

This chain joins TRBV10-2 and TRBJ2-3; D gene ambiguous. This CDR3 is built from 15 residues. Germline V gene sequence: CDR1 WSHSY, CDR2 SAAADI. Trimming removed 2 bases from V and 2 bases from J, with 11 bases in between. This CDR3 is CASSEEYRFTDTQYF. CDR3 nucleotides: TGCGCCAGCAGTGAGGAATACAGATTCACAGATACGCAGTATTTT.

This clone has only a few counts. The chain uses TRBV27 and TRBJ2-7; D not resolved. Trimming left V 5 bases short and J 6 bases short, with 8 bases between. The germline V gene encodes CDR1 MNHEY and CDR2 SMNVEV (reference sequence). The CDR3 extends over 11 amino acids. The CDR3 DNA reads as TGTGCCAGCAGTGACCGGTTCGAGCAGTACTTC. It translates to CASSDRFEQYF.

The genes are TRBV6-6 and TRBJ2-1, with a tentative D call TRBD1 (6 bases). The CDR3 runs to 13 residues. Germline V gene sequence: CDR1 MNHNY, CDR2 SVGAGI (reference sequence). Deletions cut 6 bases from V and 4 bases from J, with 10 bases between. CDR3 protein: CASRTDSYNEQFF. CDR3 in DNA: TGTGCCAGCAGAACGGACAGTTACAATGAGCAGTTCTTC.

This clone was seen a handful of times. The chain carries TRBV5-6 and TRBJ2-7; D is unclear. There are 13 residues in the CDR3. The V gene lost 3 bases and the J gene lost 0 bases, with 7 bases spanning the gap. Germline CDR1 SGHDT, CDR2 YYEEEE. CDR3: CASSYGPSYEQYF. In DNA form, the CDR3 reads TGTGCCAGCAGCTACGGACCCTCCTACGAGCAGTACTTC.

The rearrangement links TRBV7-9 to TRBJ1-2; tentative D call: TRBD1 (6 bases). This CDR3 has 14 amino acids. Trimming took 5 bases from V and 2 from J, leaving 12 bases between them. Germline V gene data show CDR1 as SEHNR and CDR2 as FQNEAQ (reference sequence). In DNA, the CDR3 is TGTGCCAGCAGCGAACAGGGACCCAACTATGGCTACACCTTC. Translated, it gives CASSEQGPNYGYTF.

Comments on this clone: The junction and the germline gene differ at one end; a read error may be behind it. The V gene is TRBV7-7, the J gene TRBJ1-1; D ambiguous. CDR1 is SSHAT, CDR2 FNYEAQ, per germline (reference sequence). This CDR3 is 13 amino acids long. DNA for the CDR3: TGTGCTAGCAGCCCCAACGGCCTCACTGAAGCTTTCTTT. Translating gives CASSPNGLTEAFF.

There are a few counts of this clone. The rearrangement joins TRBV5-4 to TRBJ2-2, with a tentative D call TRBD2 (6 bases). CDR1 and CDR2 from the germline V gene are SGHNT and YYREEE (reference sequence). V lost 4 bases and J lost 4, with 11 bases in between. The CDR3 contains 14 residues. This chain's CDR3 is CASSLGTVTGELFF. The DNA for the CDR3 is TGTGCCAGCAGCCTCGGGACTGTCACCGGGGAGCTGTTTTTT. Looking up the rest from reference TRBV5-4 and TRBJ2-2 gives the full variable domain: ETGVTQSPTHLIKTRGQQVTLRCSSQSGHNTVSWYQQALGQGPQFIFQYYREEENGRGNFPPRFSGLQFPNYSSELNVNALELDDSALYLCASSLGTVTGELFFGEGSRLTVL.

This rearrangement joins TRBV10-1 to TRBJ2-7, with D possibly being TRBD2 (5 bases). Germline V gene data show CDR1 as WNHNN and CDR2 as SYGVQD (reference sequence). V lost 4 bases and J lost 7, with 11 bases in between. The CDR3 length is 12 residues. The CDR3 loop is CASSGYRGEQYF. The CDR3 region has the DNA TGCGCCAGCAGTGGTTATCGGGGAGAGCAGTACTTC.

V usage is TRBV19 and J usage is TRBJ1-4; D gene unclear. V was pared by 3 bases and J by 8 bases, with 22 bases between. CDR1 is LNHDA, CDR2 SQIVND, per germline (reference sequence). There are 17 residues in the CDR3. The CDR3 protein is CASSIPEVGRRWEKLFF. As DNA, the CDR3 is TGTGCCAGTAGTATCCCCGAGGTAGGGAGAAGGTGGGAAAAACTGTTTTTT.

This clone counts as medium-sized. The CDR3 reads CASSPQGFGYTF. As DNA, the CDR3 is TGTGCCAGCAGCCCGCAGGGTTTCGGCTACACCTTC. J is TRBJ1-2 and V is TRBV4-2, with a weak D call TRBD1 (5 bases). V lost 4 bases to trimming and J lost 8 bases, with 11 bases between them. The CDR3 runs 12 residues. CDR1 LGHNA and CDR2 YNFKEQ come from the germline V gene.

V gene TRBV7-2 combines with J gene TRBJ2-1; possibly TRBD2 for D (6 bases). The germline gives CDR1 SGHTA, CDR2 FQGNSA. CDR3 length: 16 amino acids. V gave up 4 bases and J gave up 6 bases, with 19 bases separating them. DNA of the CDR3: TGTGCCAGCAGCTCCCCGGGGAGGTTTGGGAGCAATGAGCAGTTCTTC. Translation: CASSSPGRFGSNEQFF.